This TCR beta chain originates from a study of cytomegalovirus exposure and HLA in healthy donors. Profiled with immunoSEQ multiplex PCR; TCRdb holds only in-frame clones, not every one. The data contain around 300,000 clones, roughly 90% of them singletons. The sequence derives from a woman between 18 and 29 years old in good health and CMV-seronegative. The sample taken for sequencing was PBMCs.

The CDR3 spells CASSTIPGPGGGSGYTF. Here the CDR3 DNA reads TGTGCCAGCAGCACAATCCCGGGCCCAGGAGGCGGCTCTGGCTACACCTTC. The rearrangement joins TRBV11-2 to TRBJ1-2; D ambiguous. V was trimmed by 5 bases and J by 7 bases, leaving 26 bases between them. Germline values: CDR1 SGHAT, CDR2 FQNNGV. The CDR3 covers 17 residues. The full variable domain, with the rest looked up from reference TRBV11-2 and TRBJ1-2, is EAGVAQSPRYKIIEKRQSVAFWCNPISGHATLYWYQQILGQGPKLLIQFQNNGVVDDSQLPKDRFSAERLKGVDSTLKIQPAKLEDSAVYLCASSTIPGPGGGSGYTFGSGTRLTVV.